A selection of T cell receptor beta chains follows, all from one sample in a study of blood T cell repertoires in COVID-19. Method: immunoSEQ multiplex PCR; TCRdb's copy keeps in-frame clones and lacks some. The sample records 250,000 to 300,000 clones, about 89% being singletons. What was sequenced was peripheral blood. These receptor sequences come from a man aged 35-49 years with acute or convalescent COVID-19. The CDR3 runs from the conserved cysteine through the conserved F or W. D genes are given only for firm matches. Clone size, where shown, is once, few, many, or a class for clones that have expanded.

clone_size | j_call | d_call | v_call | cdr3_nt | cdr3_aa
NA | TRBJ2-3 | NA | TRBV5-1 | TGCGCCCGCAGCAGGGGGGGGACAGATACGCAGTATTTT | CARSRGGTDTQYF
NA | TRBJ1-1 | TRBD1 | TRBV3-1/TRBV3-2 | TGTGCCAGCAGCCAAGAAGGGGGACAGAGAGCCACTGAAGCTTTCTTT | CASSQEGGQRATEAFF
NA | TRBJ1-1 | TRBD1 | TRBV3-1/TRBV3-2 | TGTGCCAGCAGCCCAGGACAGGACCGTATGAACACTGAAGCTTTCTTT | CASSPGQDRMNTEAFF
NA | TRBJ2-7 | NA | TRBV2 | TGTGCCAGCAGTGACCCTACCCGGGACAAAGGGTGGGAGCAGTACTTC | CASSDPTRDKGWEQYF
NA | TRBJ1-1 | NA | TRBV29-1 | TGCAGCGTTGCTACAGCACAATGGGACACTGAAGCTTTCTTT | CSVATAQWDTEAFF
NA | TRBJ2-1 | NA | TRBV6-4 | TGTGCCAGCAGGGGGAACCAGGGGCTCCAGTTCTTC | CASRGNQGLQFF
NA | TRBJ1-4 | NA | TRBV7-6 | TGTGCCAGCAGCCTAGCCCGGGGGGCAACTAATGAAAAACTGTTTTTT | CASSLARGATNEKLFF
NA | TRBJ2-7 | TRBD1 | TRBV5-1 | TGCGCCAGCAGCCCCTATTATCAGGGGGCCTACGAGCAGTACTTC | CASSPYYQGAYEQYF
NA | TRBJ1-5 | NA | TRBV3-1/TRBV3-2 | TGTGCCAGCAGCCCCCAGGGAGGAAATCAGCCCCAGCATTTT | CASSPQGGNQPQHF
once | TRBJ2-1 | TRBD2 | TRBV19 | TGTGCCAGTAGTAGGACTAGCTCCTACAATGAGCAGTTCTTC | CASSRTSSYNEQFF
NA | TRBJ2-1 | TRBD2 | TRBV5-1 | TGCGCCAGCAGCTGGACTAGCTACTCCTACAATGAGCAGTTCTTC | CASSWTSYSYNEQFF
NA | TRBJ1-2 | NA | TRBV10-1 | TGCGCCAGCAAAAGGACGGGGTGTCGCTATGGCTACACCTTC | CASKRTGCRYGYTF
once | TRBJ1-1 | NA | TRBV5-5 | TGTGCCAGCAGCCCTTCTGCGGGGCGATATGCTTTCTTT | CASSPSAGRYAFF
NA | TRBJ1-3 | NA | TRBV29-1 | TGCAGCGTCCGGGGTTCAGGAAACACCATATATTTT | CSVRGSGNTIYF
NA | TRBJ1-1 | NA | TRBV13 | TGTGCCAGCAGCTTAGGGGCAGAGAACACTGAAGCTTTCTTT | CASSLGAENTEAFF
once | TRBJ2-4 | NA | TRBV28 | TGTGCCAGCAGTCCTCAGACTAGGACTCAAAACATTCAGTACTTC | CASSPQTRTQNIQYF
NA | TRBJ1-1 | NA | TRBV3-1/TRBV3-2 | TGTGCCAGCAGCCAAGATCAGCGGTTGACATTCTTT | CASSQDQRLTFF
NA | TRBJ2-7 | TRBD1 | TRBV18 | TGTGCCAGCTCTCTAAACAGGGGGCTTGACGAGCAGTACTTC | CASSLNRGLDEQYF
NA | TRBJ2-5 | NA | TRBV5-1 | TGCGCCAGCAGTTCAGGGGAAGAGACCCAGTACTTC | CASSSGEETQYF
once | TRBJ1-1 | NA | TRBV5-1 | TGCGCCAGCAGCTTGGCTTGGGGGCAAGCTTCTGAAGCTTTCTTT | CASSLAWGQASEAFF
NA | TRBJ2-2 | NA | TRBV29-1 | TGCAGCGTTGCGGGTGAGAGGGGGGAGCTGTTTTTT | CSVAGERGELFF
NA | TRBJ2-2 | NA | TRBV3-1/TRBV3-2 | TGTGCCAGCAGCCTCAGACTAGCCGGGGAGCTGTTTTTT | CASSLRLAGELFF
NA | TRBJ2-3 | TRBD1 | TRBV24-1 | TGTGCCACCAGTGATTTGGGGACAGGGATAGATACGCAGTATTTT | CATSDLGTGIDTQYF
NA | TRBJ2-3 | NA | TRBV6-5 | TGTGCCAGCAGTTCGGGACTCGACACAGATACGCAGTATTTT | CASSSGLDTDTQYF
NA | TRBJ2-4 | TRBD1 | TRBV2 | TGTGCCAGCAGTCTAATCGGGACAGGGGGCGGAAACATTCAGTACTTC | CASSLIGTGGGNIQYF
NA | TRBJ2-1 | TRBD2 | TRBV2 | TGTGCCAGCAGCGACCTTCAGACTAGCGGGGGGAGGGTTGAGCAGTTCTTC | CASSDLQTSGGRVEQFF
NA | TRBJ2-7 | NA | TRBV10-3 | TGTGCCATCAGTGGAGTCACTCGCTCCTACGAGCAGTACTTC | CAISGVTRSYEQYF
NA | TRBJ2-7 | NA | TRBV5-6 | TGTGCCAGCAGCTTGTCCGGACACTCCGCCTACGAGCAGTACTTC | CASSLSGHSAYEQYF
NA | TRBJ2-1 | NA | TRBV29-1 | TGCAGCGTTGAAGATCGGAGGGGGCTAGCCGTCTCCTACAATGAGCAGTTCTTC | CSVEDRRGLAVSYNEQFF
NA | TRBJ2-3 | TRBD1 | TRBV2 | TGTGCCAGCAGTGGCCGACAGGGGGAGGTAGATACGCAGTATTTT | CASSGRQGEVDTQYF
once | TRBJ2-7 | TRBD1 | TRBV12-5 | TGTGCTAGTGGTTATCCGGGACAGGGGACACGCCGCGAGCAGTACTTC | CASGYPGQGTRREQYF
NA | TRBJ1-1 | NA | TRBV15 | TGTGCCACCAGCAACCAACAGGCTGAAGCTTTCTTT | CATSNQQAEAFF
NA | TRBJ1-3 | NA | TRBV4-1 | TGCGCCAGCAGCCAAGAACCGAGAGCTGGAAACACCATATATTTT | CASSQEPRAGNTIYF
NA | TRBJ2-7 | NA | TRBV5-4 | TGTGCCAGCAGCTTGGCCGATGCCGGGGTTGTAGGTGAGCAGTACTTC | CASSLADAGVVGEQYF
NA | TRBJ2-3 | TRBD1 | TRBV12-5 | TGTGCTAGTGGTTCAACGGACAGGGTGACCACAGATACGCAGTATTTT | CASGSTDRVTTDTQYF
once | TRBJ2-1 | TRBD2 | TRBV5-4 | TGTGCCAGCAGCTATCGGGGGGGCCACCACAATGAGCAGTTCTTC | CASSYRGGHHNEQFF
NA | TRBJ1-6 | NA | TRBV27 | TGTGCCAGCAGTTTGGGCAGGCATCGATATAATTCACCCCTCCACTTT | CASSLGRHRYNSPLHF
NA | TRBJ2-7 | TRBD2 | TRBV18 | TGTGCCAGCTCACCACGATTAGCGGGGTCCTACGAGCAGTACTTC | CASSPRLAGSYEQYF
NA | TRBJ2-7 | TRBD2 | TRBV24-1 | TGTGCCACCAGTGACCCCCGTAGCGGGGGGCCAGGAGGGCAGTACTTC | CATSDPRSGGPGGQYF
NA | TRBJ2-7 | TRBD1 | TRBV2 | TGTGCCAGCAGGCAGGGGGTGGGCCTGGGGGAGCAGTGCTTC | CASRQGVGLGEQCF
NA | TRBJ2-7 | NA | TRBV24-1 | TGTGCCACCAGTGATTCGGGGGTTCCAGGCGAGCAGTACTTC | CATSDSGVPGEQYF
NA | TRBJ2-1 | TRBD1 | TRBV20-1 | TGCAGTGCTGGTGGACAGGGAGGATACAATGAGCAGTTCTTC | CSAGGQGGYNEQFF
NA | TRBJ1-1 | NA | TRBV25-1 | TGTGCCAGCAGTGATGGGTGGGCCAGCACTGAAGCTTTCTTT | CASSDGWASTEAFF
NA | TRBJ1-2 | TRBD1 | TRBV6-6 | TGTGCCAGCAGTTTTCTAAGGGGGCTGCACTATGGCTACACCTTC | CASSFLRGLHYGYTF
NA | TRBJ1-5 | TRBD1 | TRBV7-8 | TGTGCCAGCAGCTCTTCCCGGACAGGGGCCTCCCATCAGCCCCAGCATTTT | CASSSSRTGASHQPQHF